Following are 14 T cell receptor beta chains from one sample sequenced in a study of blood T cells in healthy people across ages. Alongside a J-beta primer mix, a sample-barcoded 5' primer served in a second PCR lasting about 7 to 11 cycles. TCRdb ran MiXCR on the 5' RACE reads and lists one entry per CDR3 protein. The repertoire holds 600,000 or so distinct CDR3 sequences, around 21% seen once, with about 3.6% in the top ten. Source material: blood. The receptors originated from a man aged 65 to 79 in good health.

This chain links TRBV11-2 with TRBJ2-5, with D unresolved. The end of the DNA fits TRBJ2-1 better, so the J call may be wrong. Germline CDR1 and CDR2: SGHAT and FQNNGV. The CDR3 spans 15 residues. CDR3 region: CASSLIMLAYNEQFF. DNA for the CDR3: TGTGCCAGCAGCTTAATTATGCTCGCCTACAATGAGCAGTTCTTC.

CDR3 amino acids: CASSAATLGGETQYF. As DNA, the CDR3 is TGTGCCAGCAGCGCGGCAACCTTGGGGGGAGAGACCCAGTACTTC. This chain links TRBV7-8 with TRBJ2-5; possible D gene TRBD2, 6 bases. The germline gives CDR1 SGHVS, CDR2 FQNEAQ. The V and J ends lost 5 bases and 4 bases respectively, with 17 bases between them. The CDR3 contains 15 residues.

This clonotype appeared many times. V usage is TRBV2 and J usage is TRBJ1-1; a weak D match, TRBD1 (6 bases). The germline CDR1 and CDR2 sequences are SNHLY and FYNNEI. The V gene lost 5 bases and the J gene lost 5 bases, with 18 bases spanning the gap. This CDR3 spans 15 amino acids. CDR3 protein: CASSPLSTTGTEAFF. The DNA for the CDR3 is TGTGCCAGCAGTCCTTTGAGTACAACAGGGACTGAAGCTTTCTTT.

Only a few counts were recorded for this clonotype. V gene TRBV20-1 combines with J gene TRBJ2-1; D is undetermined. V was cut by 2 bases and J by 0 bases, with 8 bases left in between. Germline values: CDR1 DFQATT, CDR2 SNEGSKA (reference sequence). This CDR3 contains 14 residues. The CDR3 bases are TGCAGTGCTAGATCCGAGAGCTCCTACAATGAGCAGTTCTTC. The encoded protein is CSARSESSYNEQFF.

This clonotype was picked up a small number of times. The V call is TRBV7-2, the J call TRBJ2-5; 8 bases are a match to TRBD2. V trimming: 1 base; J trimming: 5 bases; junction bases outside the gene matches: 6. The CDR3 is 15 amino acids. Germline V gives CDR1 SGHTA, CDR2 FQGNSA. The CDR3 DNA reads TGTGCCAGCAGCTTAGGGGGACTAGGCCCCGAGACCCAGTACTTC. Translated, it gives CASSLGGLGPETQYF.

The chain uses TRBV28 and TRBJ2-3, with TRBD1 identical over 9 bases. The V segment lost 5 bases and the J segment 3 bases; nucleotides outside the gene matches: 9. Germline V lookup: CDR1 MDHEN, CDR2 SYDVKM. CDR3 size: 16 residues. CDR3 residues: CASSTRQGDLTDTQYF. The CDR3 DNA is TGTGCCAGCAGTACCCGACAGGGGGACTTGACAGATACGCAGTATTTT.

This clonotype was counted at least ten times. V is TRBV7-2 and J is TRBJ2-7; 8 nucleotides line up with TRBD2. The CDR3 has 12 residues. CDR1 and CDR2 from the germline V gene are SGHTA and FQGNSA. V dropped 3 bases and J dropped 7; count of bases not matched to a gene: 2. CDR3 sequence (DNA): TGTGCCAGCAGCTTCAGCGGGAGAGAGCAGTACTTC. The encoded protein is CASSFSGREQYF.

The chain couples TRBV20-1 to TRBJ2-3, with D tentatively TRBD1 (6 bases). Trimming shortened V by 5 bases and J by 4 bases, and 19 bases separated the two germline ends. The CDR3 consists of 15 residues. Germline-derived CDR1 and CDR2 are DFQATT and SNEGSKA (reference sequence). The CDR3 sequence is CSALPITGSADTQYF. The CDR3 DNA reads as TGCAGTGCTCTACCCATTACAGGGAGTGCAGATACGCAGTATTTT.

This chain links TRBV10-3 with TRBJ2-7; possibly TRBD1 or TRBD2 for D (6 bases each). The CDR3 has 16 amino acids. V lost 0 bases, J lost 5 bases, and 17 bases lay in between. Looked up from germline, CDR1 is ENHRY and CDR2 is SYGVKD. The CDR3 DNA sequence: TGTGCCATCAGTGAGTCGAAACCGGGGGCGCATAACGAGCAGTACTTC. It codes for CAISESKPGAHNEQYF.

The chain couples TRBV15 to TRBJ2-6; D call uncertain. Germline-derived CDR1 and CDR2 are LNHNV and YYDKDF (reference sequence). CDR3 length: 18 residues. Trimming removed 1 base from V and 0 bases from J, with 13 bases in between. CDR3 amino acids: CATSRGPRISSGANVLTF. CDR3 bases: TGTGCCACCAGCAGAGGTCCCAGGATTAGCTCTGGGGCCAACGTCCTGACTTTC.

The rearrangement uses TRBV7-9 and TRBJ2-5; D might be TRBD2 (6 bases). This CDR3 has 15 amino acids. Between the trimmed V and J ends, which lost 4 bases and 5 bases, there was a span of 17 bases. CDR1 is SEHNR and CDR2 is FQNEAQ in the germline V gene (reference sequence). The CDR3 region is CASSSLGGATETQYF. Written as DNA, the CDR3 is TGTGCCAGCAGCTCGCTGGGGGGTGCGACGGAGACCCAGTACTTC.

This clonotype was observed at least ten times. The CDR3 DNA sequence: TGTGCCAGCAGCCAAGTTTTAGAGCGGCGGGATACCCAAGAGACCCAGTACTTC. Its translation: CASSQVLERRDTQETQYF. The rearrangement links TRBV3-1 to TRBJ2-5; weak D call: TRBD2 (6 bases). The CDR3 extends over 18 amino acids. Trimming pared 1 base from V and 1 base from J, leaving 19 bases between. CDR1 is LGHDT and CDR2 is YNNKEL in the germline V gene (reference sequence).

On this clonotype: One junction end disagrees with the germline gene, perhaps due to a read error. The V call is TRBV29-1, the J call TRBJ2-1, with 8 positions matching TRBD1. From germline, CDR1 is SQVTM and CDR2 ANQGSEA. The CDR3 is 11 residues long. CDR3 in amino acids: CSVDRGNERFF. CDR3 DNA sequence: TGCAGCGTAGACAGGGGCAATGAGCGGTTCTTC.

The chain recombines TRBV6-2 or TRBV6-3 with TRBJ2-5; 7 nucleotides line up with TRBD1. The length of the CDR3 is 14 residues. The germline CDR1 and CDR2 sequences are MNHEY and SVGEGT. J was trimmed by 3 bases and V by 2 bases; bases with no gene match: 3. The CDR3 coding sequence is TGTGCCAGCAGTTACGGACAGGCTGAAGAGACCCAGTACTTC. This gives the protein CASSYGQAEETQYF.